This TCR beta chain was observed in a study of T cell changes during pregnancy in multiple sclerosis. Measured with immunoSEQ multiplex PCR; TCRdb has only the in-frame clones, and not every one. The repertoire holds roughly 48,000 clones, with 85% to 95% as singletons. Germline V gives CDR1 MDHEN, CDR2 SYDVKM. Trimming left V 5 bases short and J 8 bases short, with 18 bases between. This CDR3 region has 15 residues. This clone was observed once. This chain uses TRBV28 with TRBJ1-4; possible D gene TRBD1, 5 bases. This receptor was identified in a female donor with multiple sclerosis, enrolled in a pregnancy study. The sequencing here drew on CD4+ T cells from peripheral blood mononuclear cells, taken in the third trimester of pregnancy. The DNA of the CDR3 is TGTGCCAGCAGTGCCTGGGGGGGGACCGTGGAAAAACTGTTTTTT. This encodes CASSAWGGTVEKLFF.